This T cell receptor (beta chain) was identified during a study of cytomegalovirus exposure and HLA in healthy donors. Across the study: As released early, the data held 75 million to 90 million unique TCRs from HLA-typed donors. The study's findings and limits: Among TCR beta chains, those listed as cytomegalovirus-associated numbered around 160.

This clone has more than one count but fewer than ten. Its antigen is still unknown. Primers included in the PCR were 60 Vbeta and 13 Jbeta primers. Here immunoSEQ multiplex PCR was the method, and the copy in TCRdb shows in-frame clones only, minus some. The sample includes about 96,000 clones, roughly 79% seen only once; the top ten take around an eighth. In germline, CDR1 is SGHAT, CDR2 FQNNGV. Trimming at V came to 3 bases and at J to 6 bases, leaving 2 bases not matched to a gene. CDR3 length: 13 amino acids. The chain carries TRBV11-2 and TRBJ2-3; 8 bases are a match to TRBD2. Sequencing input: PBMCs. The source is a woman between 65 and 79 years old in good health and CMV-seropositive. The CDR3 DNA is TGTGCCAGCAGCTTTAGCGGGGAGGATACGCAGTATTTT. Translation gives CASSFSGEDTQYF.